The clone carrying this T cell receptor (beta chain) was found many times. Its matching antigen is unknown. One entry per CDR3 protein, called by TCRdb with MiXCR from the multiplex PCR reads. The sample holds hundreds of thousands of distinct CDR3 sequences, about a third seen once. Breast cancer patients provided tissue from their axillary draining lymph nodes. The ends lost 6 bases at V and 0 bases at J; junction bases unmatched: 4. From germline, CDR1 is MNHNS and CDR2 SASEGT. This CDR3 is 16 amino acids long. This record comes from a study of breast tumors, draining lymph nodes, adjacent tissues. Whole-study results and caveats: Compared with lymph nodes, tumors were less diverse; compared with nontumor tissue, more. Luminal-like breast cancer showed significantly greater tumor-nontumor repertoire similarity than basal-like breast cancer did.

The chain carries TRBV6-1 and TRBJ2-6; TRBD1 matches 8 bases. The receptor comes from a female donor with breast cancer. Some clones in this sample may be carry-over from other donors' samples. The sequenced sample consisted of axillary lymph node tissue. The CDR3 nucleotides are TGTGCCAGCAGGGACAGGGCCAGCTCTGGGGCCAACGTCCTGACTTTC. Translated, it gives CASRDRASSGANVLTF.